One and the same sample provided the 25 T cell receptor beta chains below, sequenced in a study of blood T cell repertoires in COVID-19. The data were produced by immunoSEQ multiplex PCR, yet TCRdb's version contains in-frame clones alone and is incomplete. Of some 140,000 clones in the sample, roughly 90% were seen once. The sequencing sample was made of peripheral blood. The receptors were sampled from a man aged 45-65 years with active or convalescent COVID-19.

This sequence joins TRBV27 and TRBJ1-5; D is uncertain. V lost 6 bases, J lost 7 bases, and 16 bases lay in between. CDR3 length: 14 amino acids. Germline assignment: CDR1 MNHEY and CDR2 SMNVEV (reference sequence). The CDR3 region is CASRPRAGGQPQHF. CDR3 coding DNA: TGTGCCAGCAGACCAAGGGCGGGTGGCCAGCCCCAGCATTTT.

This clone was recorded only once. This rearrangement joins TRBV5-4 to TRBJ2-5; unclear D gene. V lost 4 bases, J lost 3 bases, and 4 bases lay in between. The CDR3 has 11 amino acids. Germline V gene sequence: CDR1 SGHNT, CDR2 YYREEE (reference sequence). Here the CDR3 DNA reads TGTGCCAGCAGCGTAGAAGAGACCCAGTACTTC. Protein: CASSVEETQYF.

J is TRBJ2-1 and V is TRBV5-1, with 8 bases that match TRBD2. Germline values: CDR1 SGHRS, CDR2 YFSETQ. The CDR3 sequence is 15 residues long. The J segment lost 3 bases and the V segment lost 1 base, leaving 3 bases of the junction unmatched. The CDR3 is CASSLISGDYNEQFF. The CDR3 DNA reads TGCGCCAGCAGCTTGATTAGCGGGGACTACAATGAGCAGTTCTTC.

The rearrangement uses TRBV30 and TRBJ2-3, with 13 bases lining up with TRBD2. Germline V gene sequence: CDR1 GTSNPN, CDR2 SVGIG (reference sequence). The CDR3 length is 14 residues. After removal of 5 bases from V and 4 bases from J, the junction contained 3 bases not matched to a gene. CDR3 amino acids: CAWGLAGEADTQYF. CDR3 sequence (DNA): TGTGCCTGGGGACTAGCGGGAGAAGCAGATACGCAGTATTTT.

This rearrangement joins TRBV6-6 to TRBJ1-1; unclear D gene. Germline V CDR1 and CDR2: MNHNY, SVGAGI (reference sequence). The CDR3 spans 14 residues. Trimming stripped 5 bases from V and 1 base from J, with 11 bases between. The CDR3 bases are TGTGCCAGCAGTCCCGGACTCCGGAACACTGAAGCTTTCTTT. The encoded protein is CASSPGLRNTEAFF.

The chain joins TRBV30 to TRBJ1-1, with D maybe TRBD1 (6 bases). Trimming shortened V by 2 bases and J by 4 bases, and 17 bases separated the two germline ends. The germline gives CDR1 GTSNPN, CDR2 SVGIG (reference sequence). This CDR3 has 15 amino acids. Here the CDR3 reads CAWSLMDRKVTEAFF. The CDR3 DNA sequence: TGTGCCTGGAGTCTAATGGACAGAAAGGTCACTGAAGCTTTCTTT.

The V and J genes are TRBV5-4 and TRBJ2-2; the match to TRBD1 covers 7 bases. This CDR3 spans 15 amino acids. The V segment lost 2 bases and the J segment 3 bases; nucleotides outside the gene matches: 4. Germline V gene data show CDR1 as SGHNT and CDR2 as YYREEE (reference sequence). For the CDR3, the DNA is TGTGCCAGCAGCTTTAGGGGGCGCCACACCGGGGAGCTGTTTTTT. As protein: CASSFRGRHTGELFF. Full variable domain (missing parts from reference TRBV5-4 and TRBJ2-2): ETGVTQSPTHLIKTRGQQVTLRCSSQSGHNTVSWYQQALGQGPQFIFQYYREEENGRGNFPPRFSGLQFPNYSSELNVNALELDDSALYLCASSFRGRHTGELFFGEGSRLTVL.

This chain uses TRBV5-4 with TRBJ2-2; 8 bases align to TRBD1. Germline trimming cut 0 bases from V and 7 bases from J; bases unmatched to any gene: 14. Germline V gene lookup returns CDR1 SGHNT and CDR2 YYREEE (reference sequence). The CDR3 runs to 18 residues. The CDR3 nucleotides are TGTGCCAGCAGCTTGGCCTATCAGACAGGGGCTCGGGGCGGGGAGCTGTTTTTT. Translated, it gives CASSLAYQTGARGGELFF. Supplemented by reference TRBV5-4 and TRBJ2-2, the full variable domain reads ETGVTQSPTHLIKTRGQQVTLRCSSQSGHNTVSWYQQALGQGPQFIFQYYREEENGRGNFPPRFSGLQFPNYSSELNVNALELDDSALYLCASSLAYQTGARGGELFFGEGSRLTVL.

The CDR3 nucleotides are TGTGCCACCAGTGGGTCAGGGGAACTTGTCAATCAGCCCCAGCATTTT. It specifies CATSGSGELVNQPQHF. The chain employs TRBV24-1 and TRBJ1-5, with D possibly being TRBD1 (6 bases). V was shortened by 5 bases and J by 3 bases, with 16 bases between the two germline ends. The CDR3 runs 16 residues. Per the germline V gene, CDR1 is KGHDR and CDR2 is SFDVKD.

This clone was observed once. The CDR3 sequence is CASSTTGASSVNTEAFF. The DNA for the CDR3 is TGTGCCAGTAGTACCACAGGGGCATCTTCTGTGAACACTGAAGCTTTCTTT. V gene TRBV19 combines with J gene TRBJ1-1; 7 bases agree with TRBD1. The CDR3 consists of 17 residues. With 4 bases clipped from V and 0 bases from J, the junction kept 11 bases outside the gene matches. CDR1 is LNHDA, CDR2 SQIVND, per germline (reference sequence).

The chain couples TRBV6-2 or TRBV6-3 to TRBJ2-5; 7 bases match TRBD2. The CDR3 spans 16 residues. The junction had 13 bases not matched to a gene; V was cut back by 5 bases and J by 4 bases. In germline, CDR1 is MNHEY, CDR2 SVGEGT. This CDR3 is CASSARPGGLTETQYF. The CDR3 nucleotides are TGTGCCAGCAGTGCCCGGCCGGGGGGACTCACAGAGACCCAGTACTTC.

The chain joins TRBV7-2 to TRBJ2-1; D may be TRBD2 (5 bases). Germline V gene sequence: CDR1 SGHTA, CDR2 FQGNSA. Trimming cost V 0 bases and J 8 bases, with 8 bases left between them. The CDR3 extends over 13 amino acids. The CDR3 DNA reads TGTGCCAGCAGCTTAGCGCTCGGGGATGAGCAGTTCTTC. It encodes CASSLALGDEQFF. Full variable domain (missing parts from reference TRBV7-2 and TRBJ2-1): GAGVSQSPSNKVTEKGKDVELRCDPISGHTALYWYRQSLGQGLEFLIYFQGNSAPDKSGLPSDRFSAERTGGSVSTLTIQRTQQEDSAVYLCASSLALGDEQFFGPGTRLTVL.

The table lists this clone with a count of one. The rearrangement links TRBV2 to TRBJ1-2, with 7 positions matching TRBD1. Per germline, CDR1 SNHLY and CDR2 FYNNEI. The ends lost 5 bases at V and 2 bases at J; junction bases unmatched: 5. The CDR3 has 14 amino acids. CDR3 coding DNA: TGTGCCAGCAGTCGAAGGACAGGAAACTATGGCTACACCTTC. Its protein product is CASSRRTGNYGYTF.

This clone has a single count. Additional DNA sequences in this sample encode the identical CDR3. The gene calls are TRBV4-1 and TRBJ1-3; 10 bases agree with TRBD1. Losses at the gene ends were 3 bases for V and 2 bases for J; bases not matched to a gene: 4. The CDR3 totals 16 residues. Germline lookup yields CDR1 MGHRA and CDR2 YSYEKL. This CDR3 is CASSQTGTGAGNTIYF. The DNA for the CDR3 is TGCGCCAGCAGCCAGACCGGGACAGGGGCTGGAAACACCATATATTTT.

The CDR3 DNA sequence: TGTGCCAGCAGCAGAAGAAGCCCGGGGACCCAGTACTTC. It specifies CASSRRSPGTQYF. The genes are TRBV11-2 and TRBJ2-5, with D unresolved. Trimming removed 5 bases at V and 7 bases at J, with 14 bases between. CDR1 and CDR2 from the germline V gene are SGHAT and FQNNGV. This CDR3 contains 13 residues.

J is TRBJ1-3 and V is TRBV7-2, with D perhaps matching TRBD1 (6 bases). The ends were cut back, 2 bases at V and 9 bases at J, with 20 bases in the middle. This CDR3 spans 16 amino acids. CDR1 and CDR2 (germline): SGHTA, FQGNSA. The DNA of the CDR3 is TGTGCCAGCAGCTTAATTTTACAGGGACCTCAGGGCACCATATATTTT. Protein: CASSLILQGPQGTIYF.

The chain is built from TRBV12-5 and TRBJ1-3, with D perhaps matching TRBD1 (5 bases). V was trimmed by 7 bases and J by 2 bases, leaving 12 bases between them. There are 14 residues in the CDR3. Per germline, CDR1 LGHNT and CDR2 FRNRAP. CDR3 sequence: CASAKPGAGNTIYF. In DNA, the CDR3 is TGTGCTAGTGCAAAACCGGGGGCTGGAAACACCATATATTTT.

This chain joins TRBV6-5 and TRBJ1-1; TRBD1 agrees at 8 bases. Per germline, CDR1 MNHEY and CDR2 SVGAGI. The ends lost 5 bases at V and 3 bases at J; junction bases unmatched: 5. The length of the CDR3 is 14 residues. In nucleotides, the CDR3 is TGTGCCAGCAGTAGCAGGGGGCCTGACACTGAAGCTTTCTTT. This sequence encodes CASSSRGPDTEAFF.

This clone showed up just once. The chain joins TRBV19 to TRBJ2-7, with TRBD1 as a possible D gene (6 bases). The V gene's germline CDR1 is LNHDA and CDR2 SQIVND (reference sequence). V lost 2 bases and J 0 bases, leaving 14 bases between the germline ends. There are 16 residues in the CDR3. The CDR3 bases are TGTGCCAGTAGTATACGGCAGGGGAAAATCTCCTACGAGCAGTACTTC. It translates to CASSIRQGKISYEQYF.

The CDR3 DNA sequence: TGCAGTGCTAGTCGTCCAGCGGGAGGATACAATGAGCAGTTCTTC. It is translated as CSASRPAGGYNEQFF. The J gene is TRBJ2-1, the V gene TRBV20-1, with TRBD2 matching over 9 bases. This CDR3 is built from 15 residues. Per germline, CDR1 DFQATT and CDR2 SNEGSKA (reference sequence). The V gene end was trimmed by 3 bases and the J gene end by 4 bases; junction bases not matched to a gene: 7.

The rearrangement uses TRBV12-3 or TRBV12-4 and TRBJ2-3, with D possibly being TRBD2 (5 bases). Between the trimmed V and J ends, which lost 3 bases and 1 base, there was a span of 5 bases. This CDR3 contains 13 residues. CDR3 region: CASSLRGTDTQYF. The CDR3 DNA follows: TGTGCCAGCAGTTTGCGGGGCACAGATACGCAGTATTTT.

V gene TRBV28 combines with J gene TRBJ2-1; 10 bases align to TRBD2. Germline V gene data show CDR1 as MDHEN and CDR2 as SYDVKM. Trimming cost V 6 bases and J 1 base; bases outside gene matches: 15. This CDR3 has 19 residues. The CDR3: CASSRLAGGFAYSYNEQFF. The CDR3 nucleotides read TGTGCCAGCAGCAGACTAGCGGGCGGATTTGCCTATTCCTACAATGAGCAGTTCTTC.

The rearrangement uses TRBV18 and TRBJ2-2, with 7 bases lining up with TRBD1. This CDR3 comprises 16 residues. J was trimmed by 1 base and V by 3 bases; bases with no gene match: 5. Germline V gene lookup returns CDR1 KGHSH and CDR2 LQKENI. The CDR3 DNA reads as TGTGCCAGCTCACCGACAGGGTTGGGGAACACCGGGGAGCTGTTTTTT. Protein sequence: CASSPTGLGNTGELFF.

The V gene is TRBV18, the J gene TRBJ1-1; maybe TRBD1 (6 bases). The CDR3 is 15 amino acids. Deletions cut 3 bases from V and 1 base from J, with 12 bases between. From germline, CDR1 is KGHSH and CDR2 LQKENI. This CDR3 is CASSPRGGGNTEAFF. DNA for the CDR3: TGTGCCAGCTCACCGCGAGGGGGTGGGAACACTGAAGCTTTCTTT.

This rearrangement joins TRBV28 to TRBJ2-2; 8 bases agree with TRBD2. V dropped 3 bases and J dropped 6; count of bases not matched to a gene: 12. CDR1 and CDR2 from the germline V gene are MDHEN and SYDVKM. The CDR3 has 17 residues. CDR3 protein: CASSFGYPGGLAGELFF. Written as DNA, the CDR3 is TGTGCCAGCAGTTTTGGCTACCCGGGAGGGCTAGCCGGGGAGCTGTTTTTT. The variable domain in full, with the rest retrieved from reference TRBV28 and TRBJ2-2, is DVKVTQSSRYLVKRTGEKVFLECVQDMDHENMFWYRQDPGLGLRLIYFSYDVKMKEKGDIPEGYSVSREKKERFSLILESASTNQTSMYLCASSFGYPGGLAGELFFGEGSRLTVL.